This TCR beta chain was identified during a study of T cells after somatic rescue of genetic block. The CDR3 sequence is 16 residues long. The V end was cut by 2 bases, the J end by 0 bases, with 11 bases between. CDR1 KGHSH and CDR2 LQKENI come from the germline V gene. This clone was seen a handful of times. Sequencing used immunoSEQ multiplex PCR; TCRdb keeps in-frame clones, though not all of them. The sample includes under 150,000 clones, around 90% seen only once; the top ten take about 1.5%. The chain carries TRBV18 and TRBJ1-5; TRBD1 is a possible D gene (6 bases). This sequence originates from a woman under 30. Sequenced: peripheral blood mononuclear cells (PBMCs). The CDR3 region is CASSPADSTSNQPQHF. The CDR3 bases are TGTGCCAGCTCACCAGCGGACAGTACTAGCAATCAGCCCCAGCATTTT. The variable domain in full, with the rest retrieved from reference TRBV18 and TRBJ1-5, is NAGVMQNPRHLVRRRGQEARLRCSPMKGHSHVYWYRQLPEEGLKFMVYLQKENIIDESGMPKERFSAEFPKEGPSILRIQQVVRGDSAAYFCASSPADSTSNQPQHFGDGTRLSIL.